The next 29 T cell receptor beta chains were all read from a single sample in a study of T cells of healthy individuals. TCRdb analysed the 5' RACE reads with MiXCR anew, one entry per CDR3 protein. The table records 95,000 to 100,000 distinct CDR3 sequences, roughly 15% of them present only once. The receptor source for this set is a human donor in good health.

This clonotype has a count of ten or more. The chain carries TRBV5-1 and TRBJ2-1; TRBD2 aligns across 12 bases. J was trimmed by 9 bases and V by 0 bases; bases with no gene match: 4. CDR1 is SGHRS and CDR2 is YFSETQ in the germline V gene. CDR3 length: 15 amino acids. The CDR3 region is CASSLASGRAGEQFF. The CDR3 DNA is TGCGCCAGCAGCTTGGCTAGCGGGAGGGCCGGTGAGCAGTTCTTC.

The sample holds a few counts of this clonotype. The V gene is TRBV7-2, the J gene TRBJ1-3; TRBD1 agrees at 8 bases. The CDR3 has 16 residues. The germline gives CDR1 SGHTA, CDR2 FQGNSA. Germline trimming cut 4 bases from V and 3 bases from J; bases unmatched to any gene: 8. CDR3 nucleotides: TGTGCCAGCAGCTCCCTGGACAGGGTATATGGAAACACCATATATTTT. Its protein is CASSSLDRVYGNTIYF.

This clonotype has at least ten counts. This chain links TRBV19 with TRBJ2-4, with D tentatively TRBD1 or TRBD2 (5 bases each). There are 15 residues in the CDR3. Trimming left V 6 bases short and J 0 bases short, with 12 bases between. Germline CDR1 is LNHDA and CDR2 is SQIVND (reference sequence). The CDR3 region has the DNA TGTGCCAGTAGGAGGGGAGATCTAGCCAAAAACATTCAGTACTTC. Translated: CASRRGDLAKNIQYF. Together with reference TRBV19 and TRBJ2-4, the CDR3 gives the full variable domain: DGGITQSPKYLFRKEGQNVTLSCEQNLNHDAMYWYRQDPGQGLRLIYYSQIVNDFQKGDIAEGYSVSREKKESFPLTVTSAQKNPTAFYLCASRRGDLAKNIQYFGAGTRLSVL.

This clonotype has a count of ten or more. The chain couples TRBV6-1 to TRBJ2-1; 8 bases align to TRBD2. Germline lookup yields CDR1 MNHNS and CDR2 SASEGT. This CDR3 region has 15 residues. V lost 8 bases and J lost 7; bases outside the gene matches: 13. CDR3 nucleotides: TGTGCCAGCGGCAATTACGGACTAGCAGGAAATGAGCAGTTCTTC. Protein: CASGNYGLAGNEQFF.

This clonotype appeared many times. V gene TRBV4-1 combines with J gene TRBJ2-3; 11 bases line up with TRBD2. The CDR3 spans 15 residues. V shed 2 bases, J shed 5 bases, and the junction held 3 bases outside the gene matches. The germline V gene has CDR1 MGHRA and CDR2 YSYEKL. The CDR3 bases are TGCGCCAGCAGCCAACTCGGACTAGCGGGAGATACGCAGTATTTT. Residues: CASSQLGLAGDTQYF.

The rearrangement uses TRBV14 and TRBJ2-1; maybe TRBD1 (5 bases). The ends were cut back, 2 bases at V and 3 bases at J, with 17 bases in the middle. Germline loops: CDR1 SGHDN, CDR2 FVKESK. CDR3 length equals 17 residues. DNA of the CDR3: TGTGCCAGCAGCCAAAGGGGTCTCTTAGGAATCTACAATGAGCAGTTCTTC. Residues: CASSQRGLLGIYNEQFF.

This clonotype was recorded many times. The chain recombines TRBV6-6 with TRBJ2-7, with 11 bases lining up with TRBD1. Germline lookup yields CDR1 MNHNY and CDR2 SVGAGI (reference sequence). V gave up 4 bases and J gave up 6 bases; unmatched junction bases: 5. This CDR3 is 14 amino acids long. In DNA, the CDR3 is TGTGCCAGCAGTTCGGGACAGGGGGAGATCGAGCAGTACTTC. Protein sequence: CASSSGQGEIEQYF.

This clonotype occurred many times. The genes are TRBV4-2 and TRBJ2-1; 9 bases agree with TRBD2. CDR1 and CDR2 (germline): LGHNA, YNFKEQ. The CDR3 length is 17 residues. V trimming: 0 bases; J trimming: 7 bases; junction bases outside the gene matches: 10. This CDR3 is CASSQDRMLAGYNEQFF. The CDR3 DNA sequence: TGTGCCAGCAGCCAAGATAGGATGCTAGCGGGATATAATGAGCAGTTCTTC.

The table lists this clonotype with a few counts. The chain carries TRBV20-1 and TRBJ2-2, with TRBD2 matching 16 bases. CDR3 length equals 18 residues. Per the germline V gene, CDR1 is DFQATT and CDR2 is SNEGSKA (reference sequence). V lost 6 bases and J lost 2; bases outside the gene matches: 9. The CDR3 nucleotides read TGCAGTGCAGTGGGGACTAGCGGGGGGGCCATTAACACCGGGGAGCTGTTTTTT. This translates into CSAVGTSGGAINTGELFF.

This clonotype was seen a single time. This may be a read error: a much more frequent sequence differs by one nucleotide. This chain connects TRBV20-1 to TRBJ2-1, with TRBD2 matching over 7 bases. Trimming removed 1 base from V and 9 bases from J; junction bases left unmatched: 6. The CDR3 has 13 residues. Germline V gene data show CDR1 as DFQATT and CDR2 as SNEGSKA (reference sequence). The CDR3 bases are TGCAGTGCTAGAGCGGGAGGTTGGGGTGAGCAGTTCTTC. This translates into CSARAGGWGEQFF.

This clonotype was counted once. A much larger clone differs from this one at a single base, so this may be a read error. The CDR3, as DNA: TGTGCCAGCGGCCAATTTCATAGAACCGGGGAGCTGTTTTTT. Its protein product is CASGQFHRTGELFF. This rearrangement joins TRBV3-1 to TRBJ2-2, with D unresolved. The CDR3 is 14 amino acids. CDR1 is LGHDT and CDR2 is YNNKEL in the germline V gene (reference sequence).

This clonotype was found a few times. The V call is TRBV12-3 or TRBV12-4, the J call TRBJ2-7; D is unclear. The length of the CDR3 is 13 residues. The V and J ends lost 6 bases and 5 bases respectively, with 14 bases between them. In DNA, the CDR3 is TGTGCCAGCAGAAAAAAAGAGCAGGACGAGCAGTACTTC. Translating gives CASRKKEQDEQYF.

This clonotype occurred a few times. The V gene is TRBV12-3 or TRBV12-4, the J gene TRBJ2-7; TRBD2 aligns across 8 bases. This CDR3 contains 14 residues. V was clipped by 1 base and J by 3 bases; unmatched bases: 2. The CDR3 loop is CASSLDGGVYEQYF. In nucleotides, the CDR3 is TGTGCCAGCAGTTTAGACGGGGGGGTCTACGAGCAGTACTTC.

The J gene is TRBJ2-7, the V gene TRBV6-6; the D call may be TRBD1 or TRBD2 (6 bases each). V dropped 2 bases and J dropped 7 bases, with 15 bases sitting between them. The germline V gene encodes CDR1 MNHNY and CDR2 SVGAGI (reference sequence). This CDR3 contains 14 residues. This chain's CDR3 is CASSYPNGGGEQYF. The CDR3 DNA reads TGTGCCAGCAGTTACCCGAATGGAGGGGGTGAGCAGTACTTC.

This clonotype was observed at least ten times. The chain combines TRBV18 with TRBJ1-1, with 11 bases matching TRBD1. In germline, CDR1 is KGHSH, CDR2 LQKENI. Unmatched junction bases numbered 9, after V lost 6 bases and J lost 6 bases. The CDR3 contains 15 residues. CDR3 region: CASSGVPGQGAEAFF. The CDR3, as DNA: TGTGCCAGCTCGGGAGTTCCGGGACAGGGGGCTGAAGCTTTCTTT.

This clonotype was counted between two and nine times. The chain has TRBV28 and TRBJ1-3; TRBD1 is a possible D gene (5 bases). Germline CDR1 MDHEN, CDR2 SYDVKM. CDR3 length equals 13 residues. V was cut by 2 bases and J by 5 bases, with 7 bases left in between. CDR3 in amino acids: CASSLGQRNTIYF. The CDR3 region has the DNA TGTGCCAGCAGTTTAGGACAAAGAAACACCATATATTTT. The full variable domain, with the rest looked up from reference TRBV28 and TRBJ1-3, is DVKVTQSSRYLVKRTGEKVFLECVQDMDHENMFWYRQDPGLGLRLIYFSYDVKMKEKGDIPEGYSVSREKKERFSLILESASTNQTSMYLCASSLGQRNTIYFGEGSWLTVV.

Many counts were recorded for this clonotype. The chain carries TRBV19 and TRBJ2-1; D possibly corresponds to TRBD1 (5 bases). The CDR3 totals 15 residues. V gave up 7 bases and J gave up 0 bases, with 13 bases separating them. CDR1 and CDR2 from the germline V gene are LNHDA and SQIVND (reference sequence). CDR3 protein: CASTTQAGSYNEQFF. The CDR3 DNA reads TGTGCCAGTACCACACAGGCAGGCTCCTACAATGAGCAGTTCTTC.

This clonotype was observed a handful of times. The V and J genes are TRBV28 and TRBJ1-5; no firm D call. The CDR3 runs 12 residues. Trimming took off 11 bases at V and 5 bases at J, with 13 bases between the two ends. CDR1 and CDR2 from the germline V gene are MDHEN and SYDVKM. CDR3 DNA sequence: TGTGCCGCGGGGAGGATGCATCAGCCCCAGCATTTT. Its translation is CAAGRMHQPQHF.

The chain carries TRBV4-1 and TRBJ1-2; D call uncertain. This CDR3 has 14 residues. Germline V lookup: CDR1 MGHRA, CDR2 YSYEKL. V lost 1 base to trimming and J lost 8 bases, with 14 bases between them. CDR3 bases: TGCGCCAGCAGCCAAGGCTCCCTTTCGGGAGGCTACACCTTC. As protein: CASSQGSLSGGYTF.

This clonotype was detected only a few times. The rearrangement joins TRBV20-1 to TRBJ2-2; D gene uncertain. From germline, CDR1 is DFQATT and CDR2 SNEGSKA (reference sequence). Deletions cut 0 bases from V and 6 bases from J, with 11 bases between. This CDR3 is built from 14 residues. CDR3 residues: CSARDSRRPGELFF. The CDR3 nucleotides read TGCAGTGCTAGAGATTCTAGGCGTCCCGGGGAGCTGTTTTTT.

In this sample, this clonotype turned up many times. The V gene is TRBV20-1, the J gene TRBJ1-6; D is undetermined. The CDR3 contains 18 residues. V lost 2 bases and J lost 6, with 23 bases in between. Germline lookup yields CDR1 DFQATT and CDR2 SNEGSKA (reference sequence). The CDR3: CSARKDDQIGVANSPLHF. The CDR3 bases are TGCAGTGCTAGAAAAGACGATCAGATTGGTGTGGCTAATTCACCCCTCCACTTT.

The chain recombines TRBV27 with TRBJ2-1; 12 nucleotides line up with TRBD2. Germline trimming cut 5 bases from V and 8 bases from J; bases unmatched to any gene: 7. The germline V gene has CDR1 MNHEY and CDR2 SMNVEV (reference sequence). CDR3 length: 15 residues. Written as DNA, the CDR3 is TGTGCCAGCAGTACTCTAGCGGGGGGGCTCGATGAGCAGTTCTTC. It specifies CASSTLAGGLDEQFF.

This clonotype appeared many times. The CDR3 sequence is CASSHEYSGGLDTDTQYF. Here the CDR3 DNA reads TGTGCCAGCTCCCATGAATATAGCGGGGGCCTCGACACAGATACGCAGTATTTT. This chain uses TRBV18 with TRBJ2-3; 9 positions match TRBD2. The CDR3 runs to 18 residues. From germline, CDR1 is KGHSH and CDR2 LQKENI. J was trimmed by 2 bases and V by 6 bases; bases with no gene match: 15.

V and J are TRBV28 and TRBJ2-5; TRBD1 matches 7 bases. Trimming took 3 bases from V and 3 from J; bases not matched to a gene: 1. This CDR3 is built from 13 residues. In germline, CDR1 is MDHEN, CDR2 SYDVKM. The DNA of the CDR3 is TGTGCCAGCAGTTTGGACAGGAAAGAGACCCAGTACTTC. It codes for CASSLDRKETQYF.

This clonotype was counted between two and nine times. Its ends do not fully match the called genes, so a read error is possible. The chain recombines TRBV24-1 with TRBJ2-2; 7 bases match TRBD2. The CDR3 sequence is 14 residues long. From germline, CDR1 is KGHDR and CDR2 SFDVKD. CDR3 sequence: CATSDVLAPGELFF. CDR3 bases: TGTGCCACGAGTGATGTACTAGCGCCCGGGGAGCTGTTTTTT.

The rearrangement joins TRBV7-1 to TRBJ1-1, with D unresolved. TRBV7-1 is an open reading frame whose function is uncertain. This CDR3 has 14 amino acids. With 1 base removed from V and 1 base from J, the gap between germline ends came to 7 bases. The CDR3 spells CASSSDSRNTEAFF. The CDR3 bases are TGTGCCAGCAGCTCAGATAGTCGGAACACTGAAGCTTTCTTT.

This clonotype has more than one count but fewer than ten. The chain links TRBV4-3 to TRBJ2-2, with D perhaps assigned TRBD1 or TRBD2 (5 bases each). CDR3 length: 13 residues. Trimming pared 3 bases from V and 5 bases from J, leaving 7 bases between. Germline CDR1 and CDR2: LGHNA and YSLEER. Here the CDR3 reads CASSQGETGELFF. The CDR3 nucleotides are TGCGCCAGCAGCCAGGGGGAGACCGGGGAGCTGTTTTTT.

This clonotype was found many times. The chain is built from TRBV7-6 and TRBJ2-1; TRBD2 matches 7 bases. Germline loops: CDR1 SGHVS, CDR2 FNYEAQ. This CDR3 has 13 residues. V trimming: 0 bases; J trimming: 7 bases; junction bases outside the gene matches: 0. The CDR3 region is CASSLAGGNEQFF. In nucleotides, the CDR3 is TGTGCCAGCAGCTTAGCGGGGGGGAATGAGCAGTTCTTC. The complete variable domain, with remaining parts taken from reference TRBV7-6 and TRBJ2-1, reads GAGVSQSPRYKVTKRGQDVALRCDPISGHVSLYWYRQALGQGPEFLTYFNYEAQQDKSGLPNDRFSAERPEGSISTLTIQRTEQRDSAMYRCASSLAGGNEQFFGPGTRLTVL.

J is TRBJ2-4 and V is TRBV6-5, with TRBD2 as a possible D gene (7 bases). Germline lookup yields CDR1 MNHEY and CDR2 SVGAGI. This CDR3 has 13 amino acids. The V gene lost 8 bases and the J gene lost 2 bases, with 10 bases spanning the gap. CDR3 protein: CASLGGPKNIQYF. The DNA of the CDR3 is TGTGCCAGCCTCGGGGGGCCCAAAAACATTCAGTACTTC.